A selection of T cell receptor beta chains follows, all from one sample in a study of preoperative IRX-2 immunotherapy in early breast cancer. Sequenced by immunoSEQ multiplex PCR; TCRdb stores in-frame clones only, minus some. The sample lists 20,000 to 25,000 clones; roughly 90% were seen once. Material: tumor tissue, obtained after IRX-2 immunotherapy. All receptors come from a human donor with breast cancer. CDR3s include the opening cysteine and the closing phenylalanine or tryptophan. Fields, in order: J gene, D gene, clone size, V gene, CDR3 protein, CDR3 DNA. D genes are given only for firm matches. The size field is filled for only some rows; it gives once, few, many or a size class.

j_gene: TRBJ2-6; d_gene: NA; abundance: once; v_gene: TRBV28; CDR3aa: CASSVTDLTQSRANVLTF; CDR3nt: TGTGCCAGCAGTGTCACAGACTTGACACAAAGTCGGGCCAACGTCCTGACTTTC
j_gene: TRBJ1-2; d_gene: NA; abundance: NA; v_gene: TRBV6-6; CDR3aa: CASRMQKDYGYTF; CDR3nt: TGTGCCAGCAGGATGCAAAAGGACTATGGCTACACCTTC
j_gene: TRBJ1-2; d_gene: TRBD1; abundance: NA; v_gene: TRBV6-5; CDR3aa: CASSFSGTDNYGYTF; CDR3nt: TGTGCCAGCAGTTTCTCCGGGACAGACAACTATGGCTACACCTTC
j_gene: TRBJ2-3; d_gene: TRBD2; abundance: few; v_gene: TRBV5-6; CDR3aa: CASSRVGLAGTDTQYF; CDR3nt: TGTGCCAGCAGCCGTGTCGGACTAGCCGGCACAGATACGCAGTATTTT
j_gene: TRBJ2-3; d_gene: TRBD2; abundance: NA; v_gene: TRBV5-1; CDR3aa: CASSLVLAGNTDTQYF; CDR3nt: TGCGCCAGCAGCTTGGTCCTAGCGGGGAACACAGATACGCAGTATTTT
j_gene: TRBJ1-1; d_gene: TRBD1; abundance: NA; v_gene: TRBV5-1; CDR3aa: CASSTVQGKDTEAFF; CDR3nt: TGCGCCAGCAGCACGGTACAGGGGAAGGACACTGAAGCTTTCTTT
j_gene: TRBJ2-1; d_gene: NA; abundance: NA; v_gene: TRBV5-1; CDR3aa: CASSLEQGGVRILFF; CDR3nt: TGCGCCAGCAGCTTGGAGCAAGGGGGAGTTAGAATACTGTTCTTC
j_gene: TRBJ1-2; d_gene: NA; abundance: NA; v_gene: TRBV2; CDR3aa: CASRLQGGGYTF; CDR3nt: TGTGCCAGCAGGTTACAGGGCGGCGGCTACACCTTC
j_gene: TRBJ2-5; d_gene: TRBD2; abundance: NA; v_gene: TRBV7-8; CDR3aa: CASSSTSGGALETQYF; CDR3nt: TGTGCCAGCAGCTCGACTAGCGGGGGGGCCTTGGAGACCCAGTACTTC
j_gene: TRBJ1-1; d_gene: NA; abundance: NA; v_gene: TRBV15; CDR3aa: CATSRDLGTEAFF; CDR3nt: TGTGCCACCAGCAGAGATTTAGGTACTGAAGCTTTCTTT
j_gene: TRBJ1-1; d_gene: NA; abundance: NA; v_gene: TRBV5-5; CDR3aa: CASSLWASAEAFF; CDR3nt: TGTGCCAGCAGCTTGTGGGCCAGCGCTGAAGCTTTCTTT
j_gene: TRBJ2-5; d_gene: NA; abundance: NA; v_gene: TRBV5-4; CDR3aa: CASTFNRAGRETQYF; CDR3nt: TGTGCCAGCACCTTCAACAGGGCAGGACGAGAGACCCAGTACTTC
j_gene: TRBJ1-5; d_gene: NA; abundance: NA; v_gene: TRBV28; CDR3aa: CASGVQWQPQHF; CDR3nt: TGTGCCAGTGGCGTGCAGTGGCAGCCCCAGCATTTT
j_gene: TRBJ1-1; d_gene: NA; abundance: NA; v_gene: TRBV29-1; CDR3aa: CSVGLTEAFF; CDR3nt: TGCAGCGTGGGGTTGACGGAAGCTTTCTTT
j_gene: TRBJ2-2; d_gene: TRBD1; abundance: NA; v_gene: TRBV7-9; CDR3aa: CASSPGQGDTGELFF; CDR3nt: TGTGCCAGCAGCCCCGGACAGGGTGACACCGGGGAGCTGTTTTTT
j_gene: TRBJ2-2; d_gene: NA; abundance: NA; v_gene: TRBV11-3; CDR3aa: CASSTEGTGELFF; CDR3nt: TGTGCCAGCAGCACAGAGGGGACCGGGGAGCTGTTTTTT
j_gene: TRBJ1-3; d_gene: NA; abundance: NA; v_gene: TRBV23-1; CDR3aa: CASSHTGSSGNTIYF; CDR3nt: TGCGCCAGCAGTCATACAGGGTCGTCTGGAAACACCATATATTTT
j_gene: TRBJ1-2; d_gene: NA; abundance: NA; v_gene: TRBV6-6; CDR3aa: CASSYEGPYGYTF; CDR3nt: TGTGCCAGCAGTTACGAGGGACCTTATGGCTACACCTTC
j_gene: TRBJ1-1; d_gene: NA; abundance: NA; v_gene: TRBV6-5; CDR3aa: CASSYETGTANTEAFF; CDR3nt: TGTGCCAGCAGTTATGAAACCGGGACGGCGAACACTGAAGCTTTCTTT
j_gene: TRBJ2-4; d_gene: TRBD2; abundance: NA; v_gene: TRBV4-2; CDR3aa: CASSQDSRGNIQYF; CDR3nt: TGTGCCAGCAGCCAAGATTCGCGGGGGAACATTCAGTACTTC
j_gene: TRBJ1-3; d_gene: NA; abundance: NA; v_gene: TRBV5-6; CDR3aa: CASTYGANGNTIYF; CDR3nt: TGTGCCAGCACCTACGGGGCAAATGGAAACACCATATATTTT
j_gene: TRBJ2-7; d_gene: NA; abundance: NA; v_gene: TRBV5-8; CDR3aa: CASSLKWGDEQYF; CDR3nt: TGTGCCAGCAGCTTGAAATGGGGCGACGAGCAGTACTTC
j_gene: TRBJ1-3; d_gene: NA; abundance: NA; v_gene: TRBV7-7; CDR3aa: CASSLQTDSGNTIYF; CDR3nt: TGTGCTAGCAGCCTACAGACAGATTCTGGAAACACCATATATTTT
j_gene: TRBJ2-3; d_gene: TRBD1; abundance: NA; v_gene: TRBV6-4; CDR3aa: CASSEEQGSTDTQYF; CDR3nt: TGTGCCAGCAGTGAAGAACAGGGGAGCACAGATACGCAGTATTTT
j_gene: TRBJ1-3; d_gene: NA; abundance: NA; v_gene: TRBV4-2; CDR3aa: CASSLTGTGNTIYF; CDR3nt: TGTGCCAGCAGCCTAACAGGAACTGGAAACACCATATATTTT
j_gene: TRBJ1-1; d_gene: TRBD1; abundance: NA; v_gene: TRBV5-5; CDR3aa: CASSFWDRANTEAFF; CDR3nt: TGTGCCAGCAGCTTCTGGGACAGGGCTAACACTGAAGCTTTCTTT
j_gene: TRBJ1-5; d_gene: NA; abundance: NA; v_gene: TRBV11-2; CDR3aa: CASSLGADQPQHF; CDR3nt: TGTGCCAGCAGCTTAGGGGCGGATCAGCCCCAGCATTTT
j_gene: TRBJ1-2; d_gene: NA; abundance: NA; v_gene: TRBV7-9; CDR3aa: CASSLSATTYGYTF; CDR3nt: TGTGCCAGCAGCTTAAGCGCCACCACCTATGGCTACACCTTC
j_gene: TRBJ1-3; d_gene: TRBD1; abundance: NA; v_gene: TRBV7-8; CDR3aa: CASSLDRGPGNTIYF; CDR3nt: TGTGCCAGCAGCTTAGACAGGGGGCCTGGAAACACCATATATTTT
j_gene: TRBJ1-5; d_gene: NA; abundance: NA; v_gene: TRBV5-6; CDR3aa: CASSMRQSNQPQHF; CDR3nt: TGTGCCAGCAGCATGCGACAGAGCAATCAGCCCCAGCATTTT
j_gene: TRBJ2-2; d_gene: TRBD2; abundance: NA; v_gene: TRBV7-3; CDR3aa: CASSPGTSAGELFF; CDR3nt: TGTGCCAGCAGCCCCGGGACTAGCGCCGGGGAGCTGTTTTTT
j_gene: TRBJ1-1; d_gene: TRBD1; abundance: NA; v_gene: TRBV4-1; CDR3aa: CASSQEDRQRGAFF; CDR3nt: TGCGCCAGCAGCCAAGAGGACAGGCAAAGGGGAGCTTTCTTT
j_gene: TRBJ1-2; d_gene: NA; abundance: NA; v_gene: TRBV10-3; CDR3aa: CAISPGGNYGYTF; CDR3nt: TGTGCCATCAGCCCAGGTGGGAACTATGGCTACACCTTC
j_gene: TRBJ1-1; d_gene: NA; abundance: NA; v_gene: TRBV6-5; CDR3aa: CASGSTEAFF; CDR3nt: TGTGCCAGCGGGAGCACTGAAGCTTTCTTT
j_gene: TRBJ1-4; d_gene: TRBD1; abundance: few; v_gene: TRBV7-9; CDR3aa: CASSLVSTGGGEKLFF; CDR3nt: TGTGCCAGCAGCCTCGTATCGACAGGGGGAGGAGAAAAACTGTTTTTT
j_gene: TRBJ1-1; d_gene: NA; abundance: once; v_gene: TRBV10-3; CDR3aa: CASTEILNTEAFF; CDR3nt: TGTGCCTCAACAGAGATCTTGAACACTGAAGCTTTCTTT
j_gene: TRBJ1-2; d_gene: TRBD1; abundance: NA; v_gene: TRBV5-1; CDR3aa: CASSYGDRGGDGYTF; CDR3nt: TGCGCCAGCAGCTACGGGGACAGGGGAGGTGATGGCTACACCTTC
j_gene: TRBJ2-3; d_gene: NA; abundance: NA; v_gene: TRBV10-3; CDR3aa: CAISEVGDTQYF; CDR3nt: TGTGCCATCAGTGAGGTAGGAGATACGCAGTATTTT
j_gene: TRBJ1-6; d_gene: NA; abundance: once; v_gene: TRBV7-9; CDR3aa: CASRPRTVSNSPLHF; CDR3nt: TGTGCCAGCAGACCACGGACAGTTTCTAATTCACCCCTCCACTTT
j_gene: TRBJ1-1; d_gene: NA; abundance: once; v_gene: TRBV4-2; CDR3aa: CASSQVRSRDTEAFF; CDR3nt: TGTGCCAGCAGCCAAGTGAGGAGCAGGGACACTGAAGCTTTCTTT
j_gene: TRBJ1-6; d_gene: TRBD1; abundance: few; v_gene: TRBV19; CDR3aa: CASSTGTGVNSPLHF; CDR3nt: TGTGCCAGTAGTACCGGGACAGGGGTTAATTCACCCCTCCACTTT
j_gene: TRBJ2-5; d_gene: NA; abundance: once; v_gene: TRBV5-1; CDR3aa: CASSVGSETQYF; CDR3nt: TGCGCCAGCTCAGTAGGGTCGGAGACCCAGTACTTC
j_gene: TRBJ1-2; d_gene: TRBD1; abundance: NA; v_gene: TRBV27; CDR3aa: CASSTGQGNYGYTF; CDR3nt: TGTGCCAGCAGTACCGGACAGGGCAACTATGGCTACACCTTC